A selection of T cell receptor beta chains follows, all from one sample in a study of blood T cell repertoires in COVID-19. Measured with immunoSEQ multiplex PCR; TCRdb has only the in-frame clones, and not every one. Here the sample spans 140,000 to 150,000 clones, 80% being singletons. Sequenced sample: peripheral blood. These receptors were taken from a man aged 70 or older who had recovered from COVID-19. The conserved cysteine and the conserved F or W are not part of the CDR3 here. The order of the fields is CDR3 protein, V gene, J gene.

CDR3 protein: ASSTTGWETQY
V gene: TRBV11-2
J gene: TRBJ2-5

CDR3 protein: ASSPSGGSEGYT
V gene: TRBV6-5
J gene: TRBJ1-2

CDR3 protein: SASGQSYEQY
V gene: TRBV20-1
J gene: TRBJ2-7

CDR3 protein: ASSSLAGEGDYEQY
V gene: TRBV27
J gene: TRBJ2-7

CDR3 protein: ASSEEVTGLNEQY
V gene: TRBV6-4
J gene: TRBJ2-7

CDR3 protein: AIRTRDWSTDTQY
V gene: TRBV10-3
J gene: TRBJ2-3

CDR3 protein: ASRFSGTGGGYT
V gene: TRBV11-2
J gene: TRBJ1-2

CDR3 protein: ASSRNTYREAF
V gene: TRBV7-2
J gene: TRBJ1-1

CDR3 protein: ASSLDSPWETQY
V gene: TRBV5-8
J gene: TRBJ2-5

CDR3 protein: ASSVGLAGGGEQF
V gene: TRBV7-9
J gene: TRBJ2-1

CDR3 protein: ASSIPTGVYSNQPQH
V gene: TRBV19
J gene: TRBJ1-5

CDR3 protein: ASSSGTEGFTNEKLF
V gene: TRBV7-9
J gene: TRBJ1-4

CDR3 protein: ASSSAAYNEQF
V gene: TRBV19
J gene: TRBJ2-1

CDR3 protein: ASSLGAGGLLNEKLF
V gene: TRBV11-2
J gene: TRBJ1-4

CDR3 protein: ASSAGLSYEQY
V gene: TRBV19
J gene: TRBJ2-7

CDR3 protein: ASSHRAGVTDTQY
V gene: TRBV27
J gene: TRBJ2-3

CDR3 protein: ASSRDHYEQY
V gene: TRBV7-2
J gene: TRBJ2-7

CDR3 protein: ASSPRIAQVNTEAF
V gene: TRBV18
J gene: TRBJ1-1

CDR3 protein: ASADRDEQY
V gene: TRBV19
J gene: TRBJ2-7

CDR3 protein: ASSTTGSLTSEQY
V gene: TRBV21-1
J gene: TRBJ2-7

CDR3 protein: AISESAAGAREQY
V gene: TRBV10-3
J gene: TRBJ2-7

CDR3 protein: ASSLNLRVAGEGETQY
V gene: TRBV5-1
J gene: TRBJ2-5